This entry concerns a single T cell receptor (beta chain). The sample is drawn from a study of control samples from healthy donors and cancer patients. Generated by immunoSEQ multiplex PCR, the TCRdb table keeps only in-frame clones and is missing some. Of some 67,000 clones in the sample, about 89% were seen once. The sequenced material came from PBMCs. The origin of this receptor is a woman in her fifties or sixties with head and neck cancer.

DNA for the CDR3: TGTGCCAGCAGCTTAGGGCGGGCAACTAATGAAAAACTGTTTTTT. This translates into CASSLGRATNEKLFF. The chain links TRBV7-9 to TRBJ1-4; no reliable D call. CDR1 and CDR2 from the germline V gene are SEHNR and FQNEAQ (reference sequence). The ends were cut back, 1 base at V and 0 bases at J, with 6 bases in the middle. CDR3 size: 15 residues.